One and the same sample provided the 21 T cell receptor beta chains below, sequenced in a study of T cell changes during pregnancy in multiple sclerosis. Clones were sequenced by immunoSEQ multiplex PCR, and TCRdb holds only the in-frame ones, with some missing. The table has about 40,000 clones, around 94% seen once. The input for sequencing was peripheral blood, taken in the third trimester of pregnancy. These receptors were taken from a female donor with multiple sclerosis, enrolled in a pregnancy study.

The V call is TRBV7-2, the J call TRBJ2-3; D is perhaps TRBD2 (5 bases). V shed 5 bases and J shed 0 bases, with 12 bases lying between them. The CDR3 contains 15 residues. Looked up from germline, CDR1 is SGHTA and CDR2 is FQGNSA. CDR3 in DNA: TGTGCCAGCAGCCGAGCGGCTAGGAGCACAGATACGCAGTATTTT. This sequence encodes CASSRAARSTDTQYF.

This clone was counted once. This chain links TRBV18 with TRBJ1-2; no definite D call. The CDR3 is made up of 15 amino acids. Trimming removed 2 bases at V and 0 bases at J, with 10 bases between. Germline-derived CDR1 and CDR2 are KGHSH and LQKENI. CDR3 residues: CASSPTDTTNYGYTF. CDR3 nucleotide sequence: TGTGCCAGCTCACCAACAGACACCACTAACTATGGCTACACCTTC.

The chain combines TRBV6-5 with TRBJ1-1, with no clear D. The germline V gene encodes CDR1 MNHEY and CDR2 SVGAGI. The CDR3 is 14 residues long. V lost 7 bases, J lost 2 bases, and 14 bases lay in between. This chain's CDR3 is CASKLSPGNTEAFF. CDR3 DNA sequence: TGTGCCAGCAAATTGTCCCCAGGAAACACTGAAGCTTTCTTT.

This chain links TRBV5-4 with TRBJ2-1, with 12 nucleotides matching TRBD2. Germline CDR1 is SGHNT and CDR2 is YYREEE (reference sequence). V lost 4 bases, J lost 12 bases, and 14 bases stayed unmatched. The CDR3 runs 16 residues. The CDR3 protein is CASSPSSSGGALGQFF. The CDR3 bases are TGTGCCAGCAGCCCGTCTTCTAGCGGGGGGGCCTTGGGGCAGTTCTTC. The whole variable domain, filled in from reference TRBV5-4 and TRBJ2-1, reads ETGVTQSPTHLIKTRGQQVTLRCSSQSGHNTVSWYQQALGQGPQFIFQYYREEENGRGNFPPRFSGLQFPNYSSELNVNALELDDSALYLCASSPSSSGGALGQFFGPGTRLTVL.

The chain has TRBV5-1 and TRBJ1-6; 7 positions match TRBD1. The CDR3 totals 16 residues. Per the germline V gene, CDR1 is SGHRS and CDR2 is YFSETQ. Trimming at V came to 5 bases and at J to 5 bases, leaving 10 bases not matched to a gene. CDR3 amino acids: CASRVDRVGDNSPLHF. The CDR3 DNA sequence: TGCGCCAGCAGGGTCGACAGGGTAGGGGATAATTCACCCCTCCACTTT.

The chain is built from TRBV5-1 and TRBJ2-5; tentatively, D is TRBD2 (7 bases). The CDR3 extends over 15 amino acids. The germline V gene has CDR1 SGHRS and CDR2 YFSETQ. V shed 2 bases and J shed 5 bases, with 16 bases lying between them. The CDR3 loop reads CASSLRGGAGETQYF. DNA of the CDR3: TGCGCCAGCAGCTTAAGAGGGGGGGCCGGGGAGACCCAGTACTTC.

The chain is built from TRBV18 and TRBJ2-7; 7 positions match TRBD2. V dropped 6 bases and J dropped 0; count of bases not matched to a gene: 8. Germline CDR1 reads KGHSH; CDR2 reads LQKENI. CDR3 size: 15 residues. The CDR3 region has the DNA TGTGCCAGCTCCCGTGCGGGCGGGAGCTCCTACGAGCAGTACTTC. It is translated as CASSRAGGSSYEQYF.

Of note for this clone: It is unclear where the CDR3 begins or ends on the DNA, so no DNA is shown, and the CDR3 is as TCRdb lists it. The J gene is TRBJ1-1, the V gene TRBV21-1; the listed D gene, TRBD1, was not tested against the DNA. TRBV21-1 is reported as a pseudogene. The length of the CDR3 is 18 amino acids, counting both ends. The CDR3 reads CASSSRFGQGALGTEAFF.

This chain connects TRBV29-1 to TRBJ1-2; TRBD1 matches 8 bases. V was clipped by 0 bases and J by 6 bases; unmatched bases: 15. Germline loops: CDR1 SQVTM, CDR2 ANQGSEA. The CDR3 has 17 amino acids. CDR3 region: CSVEDISRDRFLDGYTF. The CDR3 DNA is TGCAGCGTTGAAGATATCTCCCGGGACAGGTTTTTAGATGGCTACACCTTC.

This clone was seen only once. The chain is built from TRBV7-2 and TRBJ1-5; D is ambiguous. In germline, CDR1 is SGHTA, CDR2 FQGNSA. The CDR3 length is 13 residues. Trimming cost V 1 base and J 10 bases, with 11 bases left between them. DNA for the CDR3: TGTGCCAGCAGCTTAGACTACGTTGCTCCCCAGCATTTT. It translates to CASSLDYVAPQHF.

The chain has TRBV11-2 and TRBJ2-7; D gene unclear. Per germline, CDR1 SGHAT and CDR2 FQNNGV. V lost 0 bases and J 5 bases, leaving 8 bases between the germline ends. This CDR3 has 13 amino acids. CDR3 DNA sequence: TGTGCCAGCAGCTTAGATTATGCGGACGAGCAGTACTTC. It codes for CASSLDYADEQYF.

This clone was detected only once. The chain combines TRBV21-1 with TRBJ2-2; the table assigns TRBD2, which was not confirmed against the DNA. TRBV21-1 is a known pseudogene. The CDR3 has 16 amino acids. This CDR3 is CASSTTSGSFSGELFF. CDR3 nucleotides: TGTGCCAGCAGCACGACTAGCGGGAGCTTTTCCGGGGAGCTGTTTTTT.

CDR3 residues: CASSYFGQGDYEQYF. DNA of the CDR3: TGTGCCAGCAGTTACTTTGGACAGGGGGACTACGAGCAGTACTTC. This chain joins TRBV6-5 and TRBJ2-7; 10 nucleotides match TRBD1. The CDR3 covers 15 residues. Germline lookup yields CDR1 MNHEY and CDR2 SVGAGI. V was clipped by 1 base and J by 3 bases; unmatched bases: 3.

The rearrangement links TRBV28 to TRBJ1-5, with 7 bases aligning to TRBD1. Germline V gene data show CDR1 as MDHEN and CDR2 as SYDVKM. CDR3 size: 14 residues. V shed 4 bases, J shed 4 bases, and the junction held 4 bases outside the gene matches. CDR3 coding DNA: TGTGCCAGCAGTTCTCCGGGACAGAATCAGCCCCAGCATTTT. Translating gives CASSSPGQNQPQHF.

The CDR3: CASSESGASGRAGETQYF. The CDR3 DNA follows: TGCGCCAGCAGTGAGTCGGGGGCTAGCGGGAGGGCCGGAGAGACCCAGTACTTC. The genes are TRBV10-1 and TRBJ2-5, with TRBD2 matching over 12 bases. This CDR3 has 18 residues. Germline CDR1 WNHNN, CDR2 SYGVQD (reference sequence). Losses at the gene ends were 0 bases for V and 4 bases for J; bases not matched to a gene: 9.

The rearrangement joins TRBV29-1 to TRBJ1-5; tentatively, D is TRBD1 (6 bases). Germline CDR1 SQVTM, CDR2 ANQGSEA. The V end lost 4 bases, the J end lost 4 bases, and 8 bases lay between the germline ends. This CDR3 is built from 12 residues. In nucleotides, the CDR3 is TGCAGCGTTGCAGGGGTAAATCAGCCCCAGCATTTT. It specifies CSVAGVNQPQHF.

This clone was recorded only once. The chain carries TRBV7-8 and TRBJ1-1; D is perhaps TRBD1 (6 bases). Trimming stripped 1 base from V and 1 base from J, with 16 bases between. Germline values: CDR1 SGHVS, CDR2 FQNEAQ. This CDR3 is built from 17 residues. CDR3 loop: CASSLGGGVGTNTEAFF. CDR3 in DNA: TGTGCCAGCAGCTTAGGCGGGGGCGTTGGAACGAACACTGAAGCTTTCTTT.

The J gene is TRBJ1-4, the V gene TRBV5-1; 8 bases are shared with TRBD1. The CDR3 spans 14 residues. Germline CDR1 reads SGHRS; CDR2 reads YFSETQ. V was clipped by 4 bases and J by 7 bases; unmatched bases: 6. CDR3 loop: CASSQTGEGEKLFF. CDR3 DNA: TGCGCCAGCAGCCAGACAGGGGAGGGTGAAAAACTGTTTTTT.

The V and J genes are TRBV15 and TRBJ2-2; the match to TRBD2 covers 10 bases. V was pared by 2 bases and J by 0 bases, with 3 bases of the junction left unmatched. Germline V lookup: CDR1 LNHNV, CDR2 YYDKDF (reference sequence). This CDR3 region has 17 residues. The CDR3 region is CATSRPGLAPNTGELFF. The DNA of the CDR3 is TGTGCCACCAGCAGACCGGGACTAGCGCCGAACACCGGGGAGCTGTTTTTT.

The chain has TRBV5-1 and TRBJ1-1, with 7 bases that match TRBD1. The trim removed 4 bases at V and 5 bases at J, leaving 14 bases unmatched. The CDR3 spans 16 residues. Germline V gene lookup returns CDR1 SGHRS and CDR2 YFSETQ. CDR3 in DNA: TGCGCCAGCAGCCAGCTACGACAGGGCGGTGGTACTGAAGCTTTCTTT. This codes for CASSQLRQGGGTEAFF.

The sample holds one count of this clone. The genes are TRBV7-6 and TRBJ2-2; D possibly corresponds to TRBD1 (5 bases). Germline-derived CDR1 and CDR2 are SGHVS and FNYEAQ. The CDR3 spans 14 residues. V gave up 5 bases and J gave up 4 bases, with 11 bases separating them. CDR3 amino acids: CASSGSGSTGELFF. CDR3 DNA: TGTGCCAGCAGCGGATCAGGGTCCACCGGGGAGCTGTTTTTT.